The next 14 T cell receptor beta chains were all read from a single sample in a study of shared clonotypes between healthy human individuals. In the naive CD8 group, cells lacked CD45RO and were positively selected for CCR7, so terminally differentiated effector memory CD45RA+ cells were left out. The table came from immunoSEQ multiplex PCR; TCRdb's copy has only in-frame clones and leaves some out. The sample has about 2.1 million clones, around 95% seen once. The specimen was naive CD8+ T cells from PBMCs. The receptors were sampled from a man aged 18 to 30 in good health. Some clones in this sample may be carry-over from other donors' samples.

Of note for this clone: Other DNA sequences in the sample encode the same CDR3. The DNA for the CDR3 is TGTGCCAGCAGCGTAGGTACAAGCACAGATACGCAGTATTTT. Its translation: CASSVGTSTDTQYF. This rearrangement joins TRBV9 to TRBJ2-3; the D is unclear. Germline V gene lookup returns CDR1 SGDLS and CDR2 YYNGEE. V dropped 0 bases and J dropped 0 bases, with 5 bases sitting between them. This CDR3 is built from 14 residues.

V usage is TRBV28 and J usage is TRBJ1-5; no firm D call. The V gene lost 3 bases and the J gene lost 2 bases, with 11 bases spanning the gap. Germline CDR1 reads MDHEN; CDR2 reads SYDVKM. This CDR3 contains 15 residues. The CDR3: CASSFLVGGNQPQHF. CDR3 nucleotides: TGTGCCAGCAGTTTTTTGGTGGGTGGCAATCAGCCCCAGCATTTT.

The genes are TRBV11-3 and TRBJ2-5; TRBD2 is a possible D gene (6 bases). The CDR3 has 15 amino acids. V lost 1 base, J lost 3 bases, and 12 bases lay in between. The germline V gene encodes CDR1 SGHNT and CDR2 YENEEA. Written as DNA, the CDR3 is TGTGCCAGCAGCTTAGGCGGGAACTGGGAAGAGACCCAGTACTTC. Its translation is CASSLGGNWEETQYF. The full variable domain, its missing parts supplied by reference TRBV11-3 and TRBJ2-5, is EAGVVQSPRYKIIEKKQPVAFWCNPISGHNTLYWYLQNLGQGPELLIRYENEEAVDDSQLPKDRFSAERLKGVDSTLKIQPAELGDSAVYLCASSLGGNWEETQYFGPGTRLLVL.

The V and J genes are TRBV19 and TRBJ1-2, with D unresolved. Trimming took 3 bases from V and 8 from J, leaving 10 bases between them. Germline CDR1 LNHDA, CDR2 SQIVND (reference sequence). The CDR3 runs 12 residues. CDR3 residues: CASSMRSEGYTF. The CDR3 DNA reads TGTGCCAGTAGTATGCGGTCGGAGGGCTACACCTTC.

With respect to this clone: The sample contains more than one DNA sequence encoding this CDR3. CDR3 region: CATSSDATNEKLFF. Here the CDR3 DNA reads TGTGCCACCAGCTCGGACGCAACTAATGAAAAACTGTTTTTT. The chain recombines TRBV15 with TRBJ1-4, with D unresolved. V lost 5 bases to trimming and J lost 0 bases, with 7 bases between them. Germline loops: CDR1 LNHNV, CDR2 YYDKDF (reference sequence). The length of the CDR3 is 14 residues.

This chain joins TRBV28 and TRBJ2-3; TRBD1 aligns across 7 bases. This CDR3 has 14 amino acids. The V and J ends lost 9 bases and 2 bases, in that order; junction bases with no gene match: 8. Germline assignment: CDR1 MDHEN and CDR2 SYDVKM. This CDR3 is CASPPTGNTDTQYF. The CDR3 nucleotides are TGTGCCAGTCCCCCGACAGGGAACACAGATACGCAGTATTTT.

Here the CDR3 DNA reads TGTGCCAGCAGTTTATCGGTGGGGACAGGTAACTACGAGCAGTACTTC. This encodes CASSLSVGTGNYEQYF. This chain links TRBV27 with TRBJ2-7; 8 bases line up with TRBD1. V lost 0 bases to trimming and J lost 3 bases; unmatched junction nucleotides: 7. The germline gives CDR1 MNHEY, CDR2 SMNVEV (reference sequence). The CDR3 has 16 residues.

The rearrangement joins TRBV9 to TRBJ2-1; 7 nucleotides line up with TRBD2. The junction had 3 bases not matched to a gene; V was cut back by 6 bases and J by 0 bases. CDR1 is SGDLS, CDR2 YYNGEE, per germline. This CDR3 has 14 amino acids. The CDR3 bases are TGTGCCAGCAACGGGGACTACTCCTACAATGAGCAGTTCTTC. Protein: CASNGDYSYNEQFF.

The CDR3 here is CASSPRTGGLGYTF. CDR3 bases: TGTGCCAGCAGTCCCCGGACAGGGGGCTTAGGCTACACCTTC. V and J are TRBV27 and TRBJ1-2; 11 nucleotides align to TRBD1. Germline V gene sequence: CDR1 MNHEY, CDR2 SMNVEV (reference sequence). The CDR3 is made up of 14 amino acids. V shed 5 bases and J 8 bases; nucleotides not matched to a gene: 7.

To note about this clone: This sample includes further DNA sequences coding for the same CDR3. DNA of the CDR3: TGTGCCAGCAGCTTAGGTCTAGCGGGTTTCACCGGGGAGCTGTTTTTT. Residues: CASSLGLAGFTGELFF. The chain uses TRBV7-2 and TRBJ2-2; 8 nucleotides agree with TRBD2. Per the germline V gene, CDR1 is SGHTA and CDR2 is FQGNSA. The length of the CDR3 is 16 residues. V lost 1 base and J lost 4; bases outside the gene matches: 5. Based on the CDR3 plus reference TRBV7-2 and TRBJ2-2, the full variable domain is GAGVSQSPSNKVTEKGKDVELRCDPISGHTALYWYRQSLGQGLEFLIYFQGNSAPDKSGLPSDRFSAERTGGSVSTLTIQRTQQEDSAVYLCASSLGLAGFTGELFFGEGSRLTVL.

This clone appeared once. CDR3 residues: CASGPGARDYGYTF. The CDR3 DNA reads TGTGCTAGTGGTCCAGGGGCCAGAGACTATGGCTACACCTTC. The chain recombines TRBV12-5 with TRBJ1-2, with a weak D call TRBD1 (6 bases). The germline V and J ends were trimmed by 5 bases and 3 bases, with 13 bases remaining between them. The CDR3 totals 14 residues. Germline V gives CDR1 LGHNT, CDR2 FRNRAP. Full variable domain (rest looked up from reference TRBV12-5 and TRBJ1-2): DARVTQTPRHKVTEMGQEVTMRCQPILGHNTVFWYRQTMMQGLELLAYFRNRAPLDDSGMPKDRFSAEMPDATLATLKIQPSEPRDSAVYFCASGPGARDYGYTFGSGTRLTVV.

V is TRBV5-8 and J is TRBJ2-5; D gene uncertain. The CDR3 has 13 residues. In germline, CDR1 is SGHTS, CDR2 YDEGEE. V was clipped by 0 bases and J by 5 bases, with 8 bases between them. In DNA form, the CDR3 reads TGTGCCAGCAGCTTGGGTTTAAGGGAGACCCAGTACTTC. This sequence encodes CASSLGLRETQYF.

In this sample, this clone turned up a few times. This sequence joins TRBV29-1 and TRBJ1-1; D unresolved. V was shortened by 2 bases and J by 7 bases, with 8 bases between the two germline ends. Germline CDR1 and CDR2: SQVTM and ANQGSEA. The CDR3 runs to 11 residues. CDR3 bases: TGCAGCGTTGAACTGCCAGTTGAAGCTTTCTTT. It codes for CSVELPVEAFF.

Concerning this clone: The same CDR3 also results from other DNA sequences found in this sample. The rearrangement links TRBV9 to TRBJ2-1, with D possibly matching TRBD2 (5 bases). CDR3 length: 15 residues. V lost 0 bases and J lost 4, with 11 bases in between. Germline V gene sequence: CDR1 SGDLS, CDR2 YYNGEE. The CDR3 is CASSVAGGPYNEQFF. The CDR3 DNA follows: TGTGCCAGCAGCGTAGCCGGCGGGCCATACAATGAGCAGTTCTTC.